This is a list of T cell receptor beta chains from one sample in a study of shared clonotypes between healthy human individuals. Clones were read by immunoSEQ multiplex PCR, and TCRdb kept only the in-frame ones, dropping some. This table has hundreds of thousands of clones, roughly 70% appearing once. Source material: memory CD4+ T cells sorted from blood. The receptors shown here come from a woman aged 25 to 45 in good health. The CDR3 runs from the conserved cysteine through the conserved F or W. D genes are given only for firm matches. The listing skips clone size in some rows; elsewhere it reads once, few, many or a size class.

j_gene: TRBJ2-2
v_gene: TRBV5-4
abundance: once
d_gene: -
CDR3aa: CASSRRGQNTGELFF
CDR3nt: TGTGCCAGCAGCCGGAGGGGGCAGAACACCGGGGAGCTGTTTTTT

j_gene: TRBJ1-3
v_gene: TRBV9
abundance: -
d_gene: -
CDR3aa: CASSESPRPGNTIYF
CDR3nt: TGTGCCAGCAGCGAGTCCCCGAGGCCTGGAAACACCATATATTTT

j_gene: TRBJ2-1
v_gene: TRBV5-4
abundance: few
d_gene: TRBD2
CDR3aa: CASSLADSGILKNEQFF
CDR3nt: TGTGCCAGCAGCTTGGCCGATAGCGGGATCCTGAAAAATGAGCAGTTCTTC

j_gene: TRBJ2-5
v_gene: TRBV10-1
abundance: -
d_gene: TRBD2
CDR3aa: CASSHTGLAGEETQYF
CDR3nt: TGCGCCAGCAGTCACACCGGACTAGCGGGAGAAGAGACCCAGTACTTC

j_gene: TRBJ2-4
v_gene: TRBV28
abundance: -
d_gene: TRBD2
CDR3aa: CASSYLGLAEAKNIQYF
CDR3nt: TGTGCCAGCAGTTACCTGGGACTAGCGGAAGCCAAAAACATTCAGTACTTC

j_gene: TRBJ2-2
v_gene: TRBV27
abundance: few
d_gene: -
CDR3aa: CASSRYFQMNTGELFF
CDR3nt: TGTGCCAGCAGCCGATACTTCCAAATGAACACCGGGGAGCTGTTTTTT

j_gene: TRBJ2-5
v_gene: TRBV6-6
abundance: -
d_gene: -
CDR3aa: CASRTDLAFHQETQYF
CDR3nt: TGTGCCTCTCGGACAGACCTTGCCTTCCACCAAGAGACCCAGTACTTC

j_gene: TRBJ2-1
v_gene: TRBV5-4
abundance: -
d_gene: -
CDR3aa: CASSSNNEQFF
CDR3nt: TGTGCCAGCAGCTCAAACAATGAGCAGTTCTTC

j_gene: TRBJ1-1
v_gene: TRBV5-1
abundance: many
d_gene: TRBD1
CDR3aa: CASSLVGRGETEAFF
CDR3nt: TGCGCCAGCAGCTTGGTCGGCAGGGGGGAGACTGAAGCTTTCTTT

j_gene: TRBJ1-3
v_gene: TRBV30
abundance: -
d_gene: -
CDR3aa: CAWSGPGNTIYF
CDR3nt: TGTGCCTGGAGTGGCCCTGGAAACACCATATATTTT

j_gene: TRBJ1-5
v_gene: TRBV6-5
abundance: -
d_gene: -
CDR3aa: CASSYSVGGQPQHF
CDR3nt: TGTGCCAGCAGTTACTCGGTGGGGGGACAGCCCCAGCATTTT

j_gene: TRBJ1-4
v_gene: TRBV5-8
abundance: -
d_gene: TRBD1
CDR3aa: CASSSGTGAYNEKLFF
CDR3nt: TGTGCCAGCAGCTCAGGGACAGGGGCCTATAATGAAAAACTGTTTTTT

j_gene: TRBJ2-7
v_gene: TRBV7-8
abundance: -
d_gene: -
CDR3aa: CASSLRGNRGGSYEQYF
CDR3nt: TGTGCCAGCAGCTTAAGGGGGAACAGGGGAGGCTCCTACGAGCAGTACTTC

j_gene: TRBJ2-5
v_gene: TRBV11-3
abundance: -
d_gene: -
CDR3aa: CASSLTGETQYF
CDR3nt: TGTGCCAGCAGCTTAACAGGGGAGACCCAGTACTTC

j_gene: TRBJ1-1
v_gene: TRBV14
abundance: few
d_gene: -
CDR3aa: CASSQVGDTEAFF
CDR3nt: TGTGCCAGCAGCCAAGTAGGTGACACTGAAGCTTTCTTT